This TCR beta chain appears in the sequencing data of a study of memory CD4+ T cells and cytomegalovirus serostatus. Overall study: This sample comes from healthy Belgian adults, about 10 CMV seropositive, around 26 seronegative.

Single viable CD3+CD4+CD8-CD45RO+ cells were sorted as the memory CD4+ T cells. Positive selection with CD4 microbeads enriched total CD4+ T cells. As regards this clone: The antigen is not known.

Losses at the gene ends were 10 bases for V and 10 bases for J; bases not matched to a gene: 13. The CDR3 has 13 amino acids. Germline V lookup: CDR1 MDHEN, CDR2 SYDVKM. Overall study results and limits: Of 150 to 200 reported CMV TCRbeta sequences, about 67 were found in memory CD4+ repertoires.

The method was immunoSEQ multiplex PCR; TCRdb's version includes in-frame clones alone and lacks a portion of them. The repertoire holds 60,000 to 70,000 clones, with about 78% as singletons. Sequencing used memory CD4+ T cells from blood. This clonotype was obtained from an adult in good health and CMV-seropositive. The chain employs TRBV28 and TRBJ1-5; 7 bases line up with TRBD1. CDR3: CAKSTGARRPQHF. The CDR3 DNA sequence: TGTGCCAAGAGTACAGGGGCCCGTCGTCCCCAGCATTTT. The entire variable domain, with the rest obtained from reference TRBV28 and TRBJ1-5, is as follows: DVKVTQSSRYLVKRTGEKVFLECVQDMDHENMFWYRQDPGLGLRLIYFSYDVKMKEKGDIPEGYSVSREKKERFSLILESASTNQTSMYLCAKSTGARRPQHFGDGTRLSIL.